This TCR beta chain appears in the sequencing data of a study of blood T cell repertoires in COVID-19. Turning to the study itself: Donors in the United States, Italy and Spain gave samples during acute or convalescent COVID-19. PBMCs, B-cell-depleted T cells, or T cells were the source of the cDNA or gDNA that made up the material.

Study processing details: Reference gene primer amplification in the assay estimated nucleated cell counts. Profiling relied on immunoSEQ multiplex PCR, and the TCRdb table lists in-frame clones only, not all of them. For V, J and clone size, that table is used; D and trimming come from the DNA. The sample lists 200,000 to 250,000 clones, about nine tenths occurring once. The CDR3 loop spans 15 amino acids. Germline V CDR1 and CDR2: SQVTM, ANQGSEA. Trimming at V came to 4 bases and at J to 0 bases, leaving 9 bases not matched to a gene. The clonotype originates from a man older than 75 with acute or convalescent COVID-19. The chain combines TRBV29-1 with TRBJ2-7; TRBD2 aligns across 7 bases. The specimen sequenced was peripheral blood. CDR3 residues: CSVGTWRESSYEQYV. The CDR3 nucleotides are TGCAGCGTTGGAACCTGGCGGGAGAGCTCCTACGAGCAGTACGTC.